These 18 T cell receptor beta chains were sequenced from one sample in a study of neoadjuvant nivolumab and ipilimumab in lung cancer (dated by TCRdb to the early 2020s). The method was the immunoSEQ multiplex PCR assay. In TCRdb, the immuneACCESS table is reduced to in-frame sequences with V and J assigned. These tables do not hold every clone; where another copy was compared, an unresolved V gene accounts for under half, and the others remain unexplained. The sample table records about 16,000 clones; 65% to 85% of these occur just once. 7% to 9% of the sample belongs to the ten largest clones. The time point label, read with the paper, signifies: at surgical resection after neoadjuvant nivolumab +/- ipilimumab. The specimen was tumor tissue, collected after neoadjuvant nivolumab, alone or with ipilimumab, at or shortly before surgery. Receptor source: an adult with non-small cell lung cancer.

This clone came up a few times. V usage is TRBV25-1 and J usage is TRBJ2-5, with D perhaps matching TRBD1 (6 bases). This CDR3 is 15 amino acids long. V was cut by 7 bases and J by 4 bases, with 19 bases left in between. Germline lookup yields CDR1 MGHDK and CDR2 SYGVNS. CDR3 bases: TGTGCCAGCAATCTTGGGGACGGCAGGGGAGAGACCCAGTACTTC. It encodes CASNLGDGRGETQYF.

This clone was seen only once. This chain links TRBV2 with TRBJ2-3; D is perhaps TRBD2 (7 bases). The CDR3 has 15 residues. With 10 bases removed from V and 2 bases from J, the gap between germline ends came to 19 bases. Germline lookup yields CDR1 SNHLY and CDR2 FYNNEI. CDR3 DNA: TGTGCCACCAATAAGAGGGGGGGAGCCACAGATACGCAGTATTTT. The encoded protein is CATNKRGGATDTQYF.

V gene TRBV7-8 combines with J gene TRBJ2-4; D could derive from TRBD1 or TRBD2 (6 bases each). Germline loops: CDR1 SGHVS, CDR2 FQNEAQ. Trimming took off 5 bases at V and 2 bases at J, with 19 bases between the two ends. This CDR3 spans 17 amino acids. The CDR3 sequence: CASSGRGRQGTKNIQYF. For the CDR3, the DNA is TGTGCCAGCAGCGGCAGAGGGAGGCAGGGGACCAAAAACATTCAGTACTTC.

V is TRBV10-2 and J is TRBJ1-2; 8 bases are shared with TRBD1. Germline CDR1 WSHSY, CDR2 SAAADI. The CDR3 covers 12 residues. V lost 6 bases and J lost 3; bases outside the gene matches: 0. For the CDR3, the DNA is TGCGCCAGCAGGGACAGGGACTATGGCTACACCTTC. Protein sequence: CASRDRDYGYTF.

This clone was picked up a small number of times. This sequence joins TRBV5-1 and TRBJ1-4, with TRBD1 matching over 7 bases. Germline values: CDR1 SGHRS, CDR2 YFSETQ. With 5 bases clipped from V and 7 bases from J, the junction kept 23 bases outside the gene matches. This CDR3 contains 19 residues. The CDR3 coding sequence is TGCGCCAGCAGGCTTAAATACGCTGATCCCCGACAGGGCGGTGAAAAACTGTTTTTT. Protein product: CASRLKYADPRQGGEKLFF.

The J gene is TRBJ2-3, the V gene TRBV6-1; 9 bases match TRBD2. CDR1 MNHNS and CDR2 SASEGT come from the germline V gene. CDR3 size: 16 residues. Unmatched junction bases numbered 10, after V lost 4 bases and J lost 5 bases. The CDR3 bases are TGTGCCAGCAGTGTGTCTAGCGGGGCCGGTGAAGATACGCAGTATTTT. Its translation: CASSVSSGAGEDTQYF.

This chain connects TRBV5-1 to TRBJ2-2; 8 bases agree with TRBD1. The germline V gene has CDR1 SGHRS and CDR2 YFSETQ. The CDR3 has 16 amino acids. V shed 4 bases, J shed 3 bases, and the junction held 8 bases outside the gene matches. The CDR3 DNA reads TGCGCCAGCAGCGCAGGGGGCGGCGTTTACACCGGGGAGCTGTTTTTT. This codes for CASSAGGGVYTGELFF.

The chain is built from TRBV18 and TRBJ2-2, with TRBD1 identical over 9 bases. The CDR3 covers 15 residues. Trimming removed 8 bases from V and 4 bases from J; junction bases left unmatched: 8. Germline lookup yields CDR1 KGHSH and CDR2 LQKENI. The CDR3 nucleotides are TGTGCCAGCCGGAAGACAGGGGGAGGCACCGGGGAGCTGTTTTTT. Encoded protein: CASRKTGGGTGELFF. Drawing the rest from reference TRBV18 and TRBJ2-2, the complete variable domain is NAGVMQNPRHLVRRRGQEARLRCSPMKGHSHVYWYRQLPEEGLKFMVYLQKENIIDESGMPKERFSAEFPKEGPSILRIQQVVRGDSAAYFCASRKTGGGTGELFFGEGSRLTVL.

The chain is built from TRBV5-1 and TRBJ2-3; 11 positions agree with TRBD1. This CDR3 contains 15 residues. The germline CDR1 and CDR2 sequences are SGHRS and YFSETQ. V was clipped by 2 bases and J by 8 bases; unmatched bases: 7. As DNA, the CDR3 is TGCGCCAGCAGCTTCCGGGGGACAGGGGGAGGTACGCAGTATTTT. Its protein is CASSFRGTGGGTQYF.

CDR3 nucleotide sequence: TGTGCCAGCAAGTTCCGGGGATATGCTGGAAACACCATATATTTT. Its protein is CASKFRGYAGNTIYF. The rearrangement joins TRBV2 to TRBJ1-3; D is unclear. In germline, CDR1 is SNHLY, CDR2 FYNNEI. CDR3 length equals 15 residues. The V end lost 7 bases, the J end lost 2 bases, and 15 bases lay between the germline ends.

V gene TRBV7-6 combines with J gene TRBJ1-6, with 7 positions matching TRBD1. V was pared by 4 bases and J by 4 bases, with 7 bases of the junction left unmatched. The CDR3 covers 16 residues. Looked up from germline, CDR1 is SGHVS and CDR2 is FNYEAQ. The CDR3 sequence: CASSSSDREYNSPLHF. The DNA for the CDR3 is TGTGCCAGCAGCTCCTCAGACAGGGAATATAATTCACCCCTCCACTTT.

The rearrangement links TRBV2 to TRBJ2-1, with TRBD2 matching over 10 bases. The V gene end was trimmed by 6 bases and the J gene end by 0 bases; junction bases not matched to a gene: 5. Germline CDR1 and CDR2: SNHLY and FYNNEI. There are 16 residues in the CDR3. CDR3 protein: CASRKASGGSYNEQFF. DNA for the CDR3: TGTGCCAGCAGGAAGGCTAGCGGGGGCTCCTACAATGAGCAGTTCTTC. Full variable domain (rest looked up from reference TRBV2 and TRBJ2-1): EPEVTQTPSHQVTQMGQEVILRCVPISNHLYFYWYRQILGQKVEFLVSFYNNEISEKSEIFDDQFSVERPDGSNFTLKIRSTKLEDSAMYFCASRKASGGSYNEQFFGPGTRLTVL.

This chain joins TRBV5-1 and TRBJ2-3; unclear D gene. CDR1 is SGHRS, CDR2 YFSETQ, per germline. Trimming cost V 7 bases and J 5 bases, with 8 bases left between them. The CDR3 extends over 11 amino acids. The CDR3 region has the DNA TGCGCCAGCCGATTAGAAGATACGCAGTATTTT. Translating it yields CASRLEDTQYF.

J is TRBJ2-1 and V is TRBV7-3; tentatively, D is TRBD1 or TRBD2 (5 bases each). The V end was cut by 2 bases, the J end by 6 bases, with 14 bases between. Germline CDR1 SGHTA, CDR2 FQGTGA. The CDR3 has 15 amino acids. The DNA for the CDR3 is TGTGCCAGCAGCTTAGAGGGCAGGGCTGGCAATGAGCAGTTCTTC. This encodes CASSLEGRAGNEQFF.

V usage is TRBV10-3 and J usage is TRBJ1-2; D possibly corresponds to TRBD1 (5 bases). V was shortened by 8 bases and J by 2 bases, with 12 bases between the two germline ends. Germline assignment: CDR1 ENHRY and CDR2 SYGVKD. This CDR3 has 13 amino acids. CDR3 sequence (DNA): TGTGCCATCGACTCAGGGCAAAACTATGGCTACACCTTC. This gives the protein CAIDSGQNYGYTF.

This chain connects TRBV5-6 to TRBJ2-5, with D uncertain. The CDR3 contains 13 residues. V lost 3 bases, J lost 2 bases, and 8 bases lay in between. Looked up from germline, CDR1 is SGHDT and CDR2 is YYEEEE. CDR3 sequence: CASSSVGQETQYF. CDR3 bases: TGTGCCAGCAGCTCAGTAGGGCAAGAGACCCAGTACTTC.

The chain joins TRBV5-1 to TRBJ2-1, with 9 positions matching TRBD1. Trimming cost V 4 bases and J 7 bases; bases outside gene matches: 9. Germline CDR1 is SGHRS and CDR2 is YFSETQ. This CDR3 has 15 residues. As DNA, the CDR3 is TGCGCCAGCAGCATGGGACAGGGTGAGGTGAATGAGCAGTTCTTC. This gives the protein CASSMGQGEVNEQFF.

The chain couples TRBV7-2 to TRBJ1-5; D uncertain. The CDR3 covers 13 residues. V was clipped by 3 bases and J by 3 bases, with 6 bases between them. Germline CDR1 SGHTA, CDR2 FQGNSA. CDR3 coding DNA: TGTGCCAGCAGCTTTAAGTTCAATCAGCCCCAGCATTTT. Its protein product is CASSFKFNQPQHF.